These 3 T cell receptor beta chains were sequenced from one sample in a study of shared clonotypes between healthy human individuals. Profiled with immunoSEQ multiplex PCR; TCRdb holds only in-frame clones, not every one. Seen here are nearly 2 million clones, about 95% observed once, and the top ten hold 1% to 1.5%. The naive CD8 population came from CD45RO-negative cells selected for CCR7, without terminally differentiated effector memory CD45RA+ cells. The specimen was naive CD8+ T cells sorted from blood. The receptor set was obtained from a man in his late teens or twenties in good health.

This chain joins TRBV19 and TRBJ2-1; 9 positions match TRBD2. The length of the CDR3 is 14 residues. V was pared by 10 bases and J by 0 bases, with 4 bases of the junction left unmatched. The germline gives CDR1 LNHDA, CDR2 SQIVND (reference sequence). CDR3 nucleotides: TGTGCCACCGGACTAGCGATCTCCTACAATGAGCAGTTCTTC. Amino acids: CATGLAISYNEQFF.

CDR3 in amino acids: CASSREGNGGEKLFF. The CDR3 nucleotides are TGTGCCAGCAGCAGGGAAGGGAACGGCGGTGAAAAACTGTTTTTT. The chain employs TRBV11-1 and TRBJ1-4; no reliable D call. Between the trimmed V and J ends, which lost 5 bases and 7 bases, there was a span of 17 bases. This CDR3 comprises 15 residues. CDR1 is SGHAT and CDR2 is FQDESV in the germline V gene (reference sequence).

This CDR3 is CASSFSLAYEQYF. Here the CDR3 DNA reads TGTGCCAGCAGCTTCTCCTTAGCCTACGAGCAGTACTTC. This chain links TRBV7-9 with TRBJ2-7; D remains ambiguous. Trimming cost V 3 bases and J 2 bases, with 8 bases left between them. Germline lookup yields CDR1 SEHNR and CDR2 FQNEAQ (reference sequence). This CDR3 is built from 13 residues.